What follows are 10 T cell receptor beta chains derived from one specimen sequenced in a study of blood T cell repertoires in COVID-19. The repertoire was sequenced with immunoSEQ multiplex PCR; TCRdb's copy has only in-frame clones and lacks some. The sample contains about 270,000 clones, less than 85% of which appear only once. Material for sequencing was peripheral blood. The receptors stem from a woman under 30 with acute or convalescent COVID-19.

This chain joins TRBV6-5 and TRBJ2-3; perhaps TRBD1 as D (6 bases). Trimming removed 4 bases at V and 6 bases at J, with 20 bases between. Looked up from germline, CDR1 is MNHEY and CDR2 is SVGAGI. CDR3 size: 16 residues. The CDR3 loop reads CASSSPQGWEMDTQYF. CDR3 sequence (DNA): TGTGCCAGCAGTTCCCCACAGGGTTGGGAAATGGATACGCAGTATTTT.

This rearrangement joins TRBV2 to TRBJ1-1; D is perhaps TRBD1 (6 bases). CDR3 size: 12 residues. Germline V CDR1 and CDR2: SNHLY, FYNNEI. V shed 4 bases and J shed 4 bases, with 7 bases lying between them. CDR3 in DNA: TGTGCCAGCAGTGTGGGGGCCACTGAAGCTTTCTTT. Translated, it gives CASSVGATEAFF.

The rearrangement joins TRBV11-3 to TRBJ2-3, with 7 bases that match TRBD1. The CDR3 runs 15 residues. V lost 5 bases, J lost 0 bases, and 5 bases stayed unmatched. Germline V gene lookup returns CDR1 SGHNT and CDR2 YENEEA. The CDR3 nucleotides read TGTGCCAGCAGCCCGGGACAGTCTAGCACAGATACGCAGTATTTT. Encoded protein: CASSPGQSSTDTQYF. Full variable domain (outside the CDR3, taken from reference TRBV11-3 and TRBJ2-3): EAGVVQSPRYKIIEKKQPVAFWCNPISGHNTLYWYLQNLGQGPELLIRYENEEAVDDSQLPKDRFSAERLKGVDSTLKIQPAELGDSAVYLCASSPGQSSTDTQYFGPGTRLTVL.

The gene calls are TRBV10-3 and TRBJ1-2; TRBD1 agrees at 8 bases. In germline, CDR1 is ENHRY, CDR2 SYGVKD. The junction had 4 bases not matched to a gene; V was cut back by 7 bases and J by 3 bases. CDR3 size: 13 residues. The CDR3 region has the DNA TGTGCCATCACCGGACAGGGCGACTATGGCTACACCTTC. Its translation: CAITGQGDYGYTF.

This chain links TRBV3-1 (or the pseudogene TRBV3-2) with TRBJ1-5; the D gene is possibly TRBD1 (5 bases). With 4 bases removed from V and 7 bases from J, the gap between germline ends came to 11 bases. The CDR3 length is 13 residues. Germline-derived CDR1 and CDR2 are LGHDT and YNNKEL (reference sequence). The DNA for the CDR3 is TGTGCCAGCAGCCCCCAAGACAGACAGCCCCAGCATTTT. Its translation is CASSPQDRQPQHF.

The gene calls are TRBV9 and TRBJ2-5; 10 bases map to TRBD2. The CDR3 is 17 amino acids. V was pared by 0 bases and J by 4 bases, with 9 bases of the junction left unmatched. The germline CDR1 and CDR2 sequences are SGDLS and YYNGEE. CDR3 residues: CASSVGPLAGVRETQYF. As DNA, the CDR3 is TGTGCCAGCAGCGTAGGGCCTCTAGCGGGAGTAAGAGAGACCCAGTACTTC.

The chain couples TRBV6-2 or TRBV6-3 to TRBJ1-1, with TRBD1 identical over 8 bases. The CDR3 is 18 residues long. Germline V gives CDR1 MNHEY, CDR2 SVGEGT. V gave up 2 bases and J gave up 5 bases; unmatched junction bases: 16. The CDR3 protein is CASSYPSRGQGSRTEAFF. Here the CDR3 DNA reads TGTGCCAGCAGTTACCCTTCCAGGGGGCAGGGGAGTAGGACTGAAGCTTTCTTT.

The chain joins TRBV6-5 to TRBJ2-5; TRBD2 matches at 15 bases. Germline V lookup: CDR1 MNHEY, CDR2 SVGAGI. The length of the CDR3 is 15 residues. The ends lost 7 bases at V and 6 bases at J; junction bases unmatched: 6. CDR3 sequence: CASKGLAGGGKTQYF. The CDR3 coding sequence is TGTGCCAGCAAAGGACTAGCGGGAGGGGGGAAGACCCAGTACTTC.

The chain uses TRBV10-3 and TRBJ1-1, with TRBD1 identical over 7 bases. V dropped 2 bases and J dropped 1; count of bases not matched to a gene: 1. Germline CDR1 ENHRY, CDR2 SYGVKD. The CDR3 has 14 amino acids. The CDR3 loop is CAISENRGNTEAFF. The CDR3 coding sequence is TGTGCCATCAGTGAGAACAGGGGGAACACTGAAGCTTTCTTT.

CDR3 sequence reads: CASSQDWGPETQYF. CDR3 in DNA: TGTGCCAGCAGCCAAGATTGGGGGCCAGAGACCCAGTACTTC. The V gene is TRBV14, the J gene TRBJ2-5; D perhaps matches TRBD1 (6 bases). The CDR3 spans 14 residues. Germline loops: CDR1 SGHDN, CDR2 FVKESK. The V and J ends lost 0 bases and 4 bases respectively, with 9 bases between them. Together with reference TRBV14 and TRBJ2-5, the CDR3 gives the full variable domain: EAGVTQFPSHSVIEKGQTVTLRCDPISGHDNLYWYRRVMGKEIKFLLHFVKESKQDESGMPNNRFLAERTGGTYSTLKVQPAELEDSGVYFCASSQDWGPETQYFGPGTRLLVL.